These 20 T cell receptor beta chains share one sample of origin, sequenced in a study of control samples from healthy donors and cancer patients. Assay used: immunoSEQ multiplex PCR; TCRdb lists only in-frame clones, some missing. The data contain around 84,000 clones, around 84% of them singletons. The sequencing sample was made of PBMCs. Receptor source: a man in his sixties with head and neck cancer.

This clone came up a few times. The chain recombines TRBV30 with TRBJ1-1; TRBD1 agrees at 9 bases. The V gene's germline CDR1 is GTSNPN and CDR2 SVGIG (reference sequence). There are 13 residues in the CDR3. J gave up 4 bases and V 7 bases, and 7 bases lay outside the gene matches. The CDR3 spells CASSGQGRTEAFF. DNA of the CDR3: TGTGCCTCTTCAGGACAGGGGCGCACTGAAGCTTTCTTT.

This clone was detected only a few times. V and J are TRBV9 and TRBJ1-1, with TRBD1 identical over 8 bases. CDR1 and CDR2 (germline): SGDLS, YYNGEE. There are 15 residues in the CDR3. Losses at the gene ends were 3 bases for V and 10 bases for J; bases not matched to a gene: 14. The CDR3 sequence: CASSARGRRGIGAFF. CDR3 sequence (DNA): TGTGCCAGCAGCGCCAGGGGGCGCAGGGGTATCGGAGCTTTCTTT.

V usage is TRBV6-5 and J usage is TRBJ2-7; a possible D gene is TRBD2 (5 bases). This CDR3 is 15 amino acids long. V lost 11 bases and J lost 2, with 22 bases in between. Germline CDR1 reads MNHEY; CDR2 reads SVGAGI. In nucleotides, the CDR3 is TGTGCCTCAGGTCCAGGAGGCCGACCAACCTACGAGCAGTACTTC. It translates to CASGPGGRPTYEQYF.

V usage is TRBV19 and J usage is TRBJ1-4; D unclear. The CDR3 covers 16 residues. The V and J ends lost 4 bases and 4 bases respectively, with 16 bases between them. The germline gives CDR1 LNHDA, CDR2 SQIVND (reference sequence). The chain's CDR3 is CASSRSVRPNNEKLFF. The CDR3 DNA follows: TGTGCCAGTAGTAGATCTGTCCGGCCAAATAATGAAAAACTGTTTTTT.

The genes are TRBV7-6 and TRBJ2-6, with 8 bases matching TRBD1. After removal of 5 bases from V and 0 bases from J, the junction contained 6 bases not matched to a gene. Germline values: CDR1 SGHVS, CDR2 FNYEAQ. The length of the CDR3 is 17 residues. CDR3 nucleotides: TGTGCCAGCAGCGCCGGACAGGGATTCTCTGGGGCCAACGTCCTGACTTTC. It translates to CASSAGQGFSGANVLTF.

The chain recombines TRBV5-4 with TRBJ2-7; TRBD2 aligns across 14 bases. This CDR3 region has 17 residues. In germline, CDR1 is SGHNT, CDR2 YYREEE (reference sequence). Germline trimming cut 4 bases from V and 7 bases from J; bases unmatched to any gene: 13. CDR3 loop: CASSDLGLAGVPREQYF. The DNA of the CDR3 is TGTGCCAGCAGCGATCTGGGACTAGCGGGAGTACCGCGGGAGCAGTACTTC. Drawing the rest from reference TRBV5-4 and TRBJ2-7, the complete variable domain is ETGVTQSPTHLIKTRGQQVTLRCSSQSGHNTVSWYQQALGQGPQFIFQYYREEENGRGNFPPRFSGLQFPNYSSELNVNALELDDSALYLCASSDLGLAGVPREQYFGPGTRLTVT.

This chain joins TRBV15 and TRBJ2-7; D gene ambiguous. Deletions cut 5 bases from V and 6 bases from J, with 14 bases between. CDR1 and CDR2 from the germline V gene are LNHNV and YYDKDF (reference sequence). CDR3 length equals 13 residues. The CDR3 spells CATSAHRALEQYF. The CDR3 nucleotides read TGTGCCACCAGCGCTCACCGGGCACTCGAGCAGTACTTC.

The chain joins TRBV2 to TRBJ1-5; TRBD1 might be the D (5 bases). CDR3 length: 13 amino acids. V dropped 11 bases and J dropped 5 bases, with 16 bases sitting between them. Germline V gives CDR1 SNHLY, CDR2 FYNNEI. CDR3 sequence reads: CASSEGLDQPQHF. The DNA of the CDR3 is TGTGCCTCCTCGGAGGGGTTAGATCAGCCCCAGCATTTT. Combining the CDR3 with reference TRBV2 and TRBJ1-5 gives the whole variable domain EPEVTQTPSHQVTQMGQEVILRCVPISNHLYFYWYRQILGQKVEFLVSFYNNEISEKSEIFDDQFSVERPDGSNFTLKIRSTKLEDSAMYFCASSEGLDQPQHFGDGTRLSIL.

V and J are TRBV7-9 and TRBJ1-1; D gene uncertain. V was clipped by 3 bases and J by 1 base, with 6 bases between them. Per germline, CDR1 SEHNR and CDR2 FQNEAQ (reference sequence). The CDR3 is 13 residues long. CDR3 DNA: TGTGCCAGCAGCTTCGCGGGGAACACTGAAGCTTTCTTT. It encodes CASSFAGNTEAFF. The full variable domain, with the rest looked up from reference TRBV7-9 and TRBJ1-1, is DTGVSQNPRHKITKRGQNVTFRCDPISEHNRLYWYRQTLGQGPEFLTYFQNEAQLEKSRLLSDRFSAERPKGSFSTLEIQRTEQGDSAMYLCASSFAGNTEAFFGQGTRLTVV.

This clone appeared once. The V call is TRBV3-1 (or the pseudogene TRBV3-2), the J call TRBJ2-7; D is ambiguous. This CDR3 is 15 amino acids long. Per germline, CDR1 LGHDT and CDR2 YNNKEL (reference sequence). V gave up 4 bases and J gave up 3 bases, with 16 bases separating them. The CDR3 nucleotides read TGTGCCAGCAGCCTTAGACCCTCGGCACTCTACGAGCAGTACTTC. This encodes CASSLRPSALYEQYF.

The CDR3 region is CASSPDSRQNTEAFF. CDR3 DNA sequence: TGTGCCAGCTCACCAGATAGCCGGCAGAACACTGAAGCTTTCTTT. The V gene is TRBV18, the J gene TRBJ1-1; no reliable D call. Trimming cost V 2 bases and J 1 base, with 11 bases left between them. Germline assignment: CDR1 KGHSH and CDR2 LQKENI. The CDR3 is 15 residues long.

The chain has TRBV18 and TRBJ2-7, with no clear D. There are 11 residues in the CDR3. V dropped 4 bases and J dropped 5 bases, with 6 bases sitting between them. Looked up from germline, CDR1 is KGHSH and CDR2 is LQKENI. For the CDR3, the DNA is TGTGCCAGCTCACTGGAAGACGAGCAGTACTTC. Protein product: CASSLEDEQYF.

This clone turned up a few times. V usage is TRBV11-2 and J usage is TRBJ1-5; D unclear. The CDR3 contains 13 residues. Germline V gives CDR1 SGHAT, CDR2 FQNNGV. Trimming took 3 bases from V and 7 from J, leaving 10 bases between them. This CDR3 reads CASSLGGGQPQHF. The CDR3 nucleotides read TGTGCCAGCAGCTTGGGAGGAGGCCAGCCCCAGCATTTT.

This rearrangement joins TRBV29-1 to TRBJ2-2; D might be TRBD1 (6 bases). Germline loops: CDR1 SQVTM, CDR2 ANQGSEA. The CDR3 has 14 residues. Trimming took off 7 bases at V and 1 base at J, with 13 bases between the two ends. The CDR3 DNA reads TGCAGCGCCTCCGGGACATTGAACACCGGGGAGCTGTTTTTT. This encodes CSASGTLNTGELFF.

The chain uses TRBV19 and TRBJ1-4; D call uncertain. The CDR3 contains 15 residues. The germline gives CDR1 LNHDA, CDR2 SQIVND (reference sequence). Trimming cost V 5 bases and J 3 bases, with 13 bases left between them. The CDR3 DNA reads TGTGCCAGTAGTCCCGAAAGAAGGTCTAATGAAAAACTGTTTTTT. Encoded protein: CASSPERRSNEKLFF.

This chain links TRBV6-1 with TRBJ1-5, with 10 nucleotides matching TRBD1. Germline V gene data show CDR1 as MNHNS and CDR2 as SASEGT. Trimming removed 4 bases from V and 7 bases from J; junction bases left unmatched: 16. The length of the CDR3 is 18 residues. This CDR3 is CASSADRGPAGLKQPQHF. The CDR3 DNA is TGTGCCAGCAGTGCAGACAGGGGGCCCGCGGGTCTCAAGCAGCCCCAGCATTTT.

This chain links TRBV5-5 with TRBJ2-7; no firm D call. Trimming stripped 0 bases from V and 0 bases from J, with 10 bases between. Germline V gene data show CDR1 as SGHKS and CDR2 as YYEKEE (reference sequence). The CDR3 spans 15 residues. The CDR3 DNA follows: TGTGCCAGCAGCTTGGCTCCAGGAAACTCCTACGAGCAGTACTTC. Its protein product is CASSLAPGNSYEQYF.

V usage is TRBV20-1 and J usage is TRBJ1-1, with 7 bases that match TRBD1. The CDR3 has 11 amino acids. Per the germline V gene, CDR1 is DFQATT and CDR2 is SNEGSKA (reference sequence). Trimming cost V 5 bases and J 10 bases; bases outside gene matches: 7. The CDR3 loop is CSAFTGVGAFF. In nucleotides, the CDR3 is TGCAGTGCTTTTACAGGGGTAGGAGCTTTCTTT.

The chain links TRBV6-5 to TRBJ2-7; 7 positions agree with TRBD1. J lost 1 base, V lost 4 bases, and 4 bases had no gene match. Germline V CDR1 and CDR2: MNHEY, SVGAGI. This CDR3 comprises 14 residues. CDR3 in DNA: TGTGCCAGCAGTTTGACAGGGTTGTCCTACGAGCAGTACTTC. This gives the protein CASSLTGLSYEQYF.

The genes are TRBV28 and TRBJ1-1, with D maybe TRBD1 (5 bases). Looked up from germline, CDR1 is MDHEN and CDR2 is SYDVKM. This CDR3 has 15 residues. V was trimmed by 1 base and J by 7 bases, leaving 16 bases between them. CDR3 residues: CASSLYGEVGGEAFF. CDR3 DNA sequence: TGTGCCAGCAGTTTATATGGGGAGGTGGGGGGTGAAGCTTTCTTT.